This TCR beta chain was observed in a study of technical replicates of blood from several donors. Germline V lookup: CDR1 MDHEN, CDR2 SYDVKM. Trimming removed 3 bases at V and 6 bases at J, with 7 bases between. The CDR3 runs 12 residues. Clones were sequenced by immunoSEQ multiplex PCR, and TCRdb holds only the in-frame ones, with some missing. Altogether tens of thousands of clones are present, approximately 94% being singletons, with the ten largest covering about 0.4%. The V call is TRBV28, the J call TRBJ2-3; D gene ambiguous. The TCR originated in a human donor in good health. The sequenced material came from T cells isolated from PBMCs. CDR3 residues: CASSFFLDTQYF. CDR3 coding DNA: TGTGCCAGCAGTTTTTTCTTGGATACGCAGTATTTT.